This T cell receptor (beta chain) is from a study of cytomegalovirus exposure and HLA in healthy donors. Study information: When fewer than 500 donors were genotyped, 81% of them were found to fall in the Caucasian-associated ancestry cluster.

General study results and limits: The study dropped some indistinguishable V segments, TRBV6-2 and TRBV6-3 among them.

This CDR3 is 14 amino acids long. V shed 4 bases, J shed 0 bases, and the junction held 3 bases outside the gene matches. Germline values: CDR1 SQVTM, CDR2 ANQGSEA. A multiplex PCR was run with 60 Vbeta primers and 13 Jbeta primers. Measured with immunoSEQ multiplex PCR; TCRdb has only the in-frame clones, and not every one. This repertoire shows about 82,000 clones, 85% to 90% found once; its top ten account for roughly 2.2%. Details on this clone: Its antigen is unidentified.

The chain joins TRBV29-1 to TRBJ1-1; 9 bases are a match to TRBD1. The source material was PBMCs. This sequence originates from a man aged 18 to 29 in good health and CMV-seronegative. CDR3 coding DNA: TGCAGCGTTGGAGGACAGGGGATGAACACTGAAGCTTTCTTT. It translates to CSVGGQGMNTEAFF. Drawing the rest from reference TRBV29-1 and TRBJ1-1, the complete variable domain is SAVISQKPSRDICQRGTSLTIQCQVDSQVTMMFWYRQQPGQSLTLIATANQGSEATYESGFVIDKFPISRPNLTFSTLTVSNMSPEDSSIYLCSVGGQGMNTEAFFGQGTRLTVV.